This T cell receptor beta chain was recovered during a study of T cell changes during pregnancy in multiple sclerosis. J was trimmed by 3 bases and V by 4 bases; bases with no gene match: 3. This CDR3 comprises 14 residues. The germline V gene has CDR1 SGDLS and CDR2 YYNGEE. The repertoire was sequenced with immunoSEQ multiplex PCR; TCRdb's copy has only in-frame clones and lacks some. The sample has under 75,000 clones; 91% are singletons. The genes are TRBV9 and TRBJ1-2, with TRBD1 matching 10 bases. The source was CD4+ T cells from peripheral blood mononuclear cells, collected after pregnancy. The TCR comes from a female donor in good health, enrolled as a control in a pregnancy study. CDR3 loop: CASSIGTGDYGYTF. In DNA form, the CDR3 reads TGTGCCAGCAGCATAGGGACAGGGGACTATGGCTACACCTTC.